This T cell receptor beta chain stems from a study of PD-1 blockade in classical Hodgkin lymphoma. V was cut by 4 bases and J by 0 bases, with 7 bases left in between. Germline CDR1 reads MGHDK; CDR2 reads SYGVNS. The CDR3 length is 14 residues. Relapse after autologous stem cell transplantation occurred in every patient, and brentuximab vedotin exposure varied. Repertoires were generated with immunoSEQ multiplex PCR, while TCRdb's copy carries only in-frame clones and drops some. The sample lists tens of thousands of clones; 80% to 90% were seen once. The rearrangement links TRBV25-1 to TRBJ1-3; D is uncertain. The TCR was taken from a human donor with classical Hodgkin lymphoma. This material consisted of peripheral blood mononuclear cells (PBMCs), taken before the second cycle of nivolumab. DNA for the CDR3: TGTGCCAGCAGTGTGGGTAACTCTGGAAACACCATATATTTT. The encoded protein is CASSVGNSGNTIYF.